What follows is one T cell receptor (beta chain) and its context. This specimen comes from a study of neoadjuvant anti-PD-1 for oral cavity cancer. The assay was immunoSEQ multiplex PCR, and TCRdb's table has in-frame clones only and misses some. This repertoire shows more than 10,000 clones, around 60% found once; its top ten account for more than 10%. CDR3 length: 16 amino acids. J was trimmed by 1 base and V by 5 bases; bases with no gene match: 7. CDR1 and CDR2 (germline): MNHEY, SMNVEV (reference sequence). This clonotype originated in a person aged 40 to 85 with oral cavity squamous cell carcinoma. The material sequenced was tumor tissue, taken before nivolumab (anti-PD-1) treatment. The rearrangement links TRBV27 to TRBJ2-4, with 8 bases fitting TRBD2. This CDR3 is CASSQTGGRAKNIQYF. The CDR3 nucleotides read TGTGCCAGCAGTCAGACGGGAGGGCGGGCCAAAAACATTCAGTACTTC.